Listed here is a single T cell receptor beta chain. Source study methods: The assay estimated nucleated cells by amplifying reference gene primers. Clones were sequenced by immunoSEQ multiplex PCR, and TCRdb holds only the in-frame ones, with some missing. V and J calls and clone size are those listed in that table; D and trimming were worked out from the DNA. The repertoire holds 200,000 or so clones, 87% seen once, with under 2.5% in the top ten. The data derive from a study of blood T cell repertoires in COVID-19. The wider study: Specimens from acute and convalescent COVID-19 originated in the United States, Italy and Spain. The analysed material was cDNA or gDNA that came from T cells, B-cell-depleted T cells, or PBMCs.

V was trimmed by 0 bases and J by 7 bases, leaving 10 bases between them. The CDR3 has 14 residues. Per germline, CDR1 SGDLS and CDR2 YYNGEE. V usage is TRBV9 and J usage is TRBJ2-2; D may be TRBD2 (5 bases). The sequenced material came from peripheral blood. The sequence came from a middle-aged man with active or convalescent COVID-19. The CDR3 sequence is CASSVGPEGGELFF. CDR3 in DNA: TGTGCCAGCAGCGTAGGCCCAGAGGGCGGGGAGCTGTTTTTT.